This paragraph reports one T cell receptor beta chain. Repertoires were generated with immunoSEQ multiplex PCR, while TCRdb's copy carries only in-frame clones and drops some. The sample lists 130,000 to 150,000 clones; 89% were seen once. The data were obtained in a study of T cell responses to AZD1222 COVID-19 vaccine. Germline V gene sequence: CDR1 SGHTA, CDR2 FQGNSA. This CDR3 has 13 residues. The V gene end was trimmed by 5 bases and the J gene end by 7 bases; junction bases not matched to a gene: 4. The source was peripheral blood, collected on day 0 of AZD1222 vaccination. This chain uses TRBV7-2 with TRBJ1-1; 10 bases match TRBD1. The TCR originated in an adult in good health. CDR3 nucleotide sequence: TGTGCCAGCAGCCCCTGGACAGGGGGTGAAGCTTTCTTT. Translation: CASSPWTGGEAFF.